This section outlines one T cell receptor (beta chain) sequence together with its context. The sample belongs to a study of blood T cell repertoires in COVID-19. The CDR3 loop spans 14 amino acids. The germline V gene has CDR1 MGHRA and CDR2 YSYEKL. With 3 bases clipped from V and 7 bases from J, the junction kept 5 bases outside the gene matches. The method was immunoSEQ multiplex PCR; TCRdb's version includes in-frame clones alone and lacks a portion of them. The sample has about 330,000 clones; roughly 86% are singletons. The receptor's source is a woman aged 25 to 39 who had recovered from COVID-19. The chain links TRBV4-1 to TRBJ2-1; the match to TRBD1 covers 8 bases. Source material: PBMCs or T cells enriched from blood (not recorded which). CDR3: CASSHLDRVNEQFF. CDR3 DNA: TGCGCCAGCAGCCACTTGGACAGGGTGAATGAGCAGTTCTTC.